The present TCR beta chain was sequenced within a study of T cell responses to AZD1222 COVID-19 vaccine. Study-wide points: Unmutated variant regions are reportedly the target of nearly half of TCRs that are spike-specific. Clonal diversity may have been underestimated in mostly white British donors.

Germline V gene data show CDR1 as MNHEY and CDR2 as SMNVEV (reference sequence). This CDR3 comprises 16 residues. TCRdb keeps only in-frame clones here, not all; method: immunoSEQ multiplex PCR. The table lists about 200,000 clones, 91% of them singletons. A word on this clone: As yet, its antigen is unknown. One end of the junction is discordant with germline, which a read error may explain.

Researchers grouped second doses given at about 4 or about 12 weeks into one pool. This rearrangement joins TRBV27 to TRBJ2-1; the match to TRBD2 covers 14 bases. The sample in question was peripheral blood, obtained 28 days after the second AZD1222 dose. The receptor comes from an adult who received the AZD1222 COVID-19 vaccine. The CDR3 sequence: CASSLSPGLAGENPIF. As DNA, the CDR3 is TGTGCCAGCAGTTTATCCCCGGGACTAGCGGGGGAGAATCCGATCTTC.